What follows are 7 T cell receptor beta chains derived from one specimen sequenced in a study of blood T cell repertoires in COVID-19. The table came from immunoSEQ multiplex PCR; TCRdb's copy has only in-frame clones and leaves some out. This table has around 290,000 clones, around 90% appearing once. Sequencing input: PBMCs or T cells enriched from blood (not recorded which). The receptors here all came from a woman aged 25 to 39 who had recovered from COVID-19.

V and J are TRBV6-2 or TRBV6-3 and TRBJ1-5; D is possibly TRBD1 (6 bases). The CDR3 contains 14 residues. CDR1 is MNHEY and CDR2 is SVGEGT in the germline V gene. Trimming removed 6 bases from V and 6 bases from J, with 15 bases in between. The CDR3: CASSQNRAVQPQHF. The CDR3 bases are TGTGCCAGCAGCCAAAACAGGGCGGTTCAGCCCCAGCATTTT.

V usage is TRBV3-1 (or the pseudogene TRBV3-2) and J usage is TRBJ1-1; a possible D gene is TRBD1 (5 bases). The ends were cut back, 1 base at V and 3 bases at J, with 12 bases in the middle. The CDR3 spans 15 residues. From germline, CDR1 is LGHDT and CDR2 YNNKEL (reference sequence). The CDR3 here is CASSQVWGEDTEAFF. CDR3 bases: TGTGCCAGCAGCCAAGTTTGGGGCGAGGACACTGAAGCTTTCTTT.

J is TRBJ1-2 and V is TRBV10-3; D might be TRBD1 (6 bases). Germline V gives CDR1 ENHRY, CDR2 SYGVKD. With 0 bases removed from V and 2 bases from J, the gap between germline ends came to 16 bases. This CDR3 is 17 amino acids long. CDR3: CAISESRGGANNYGYTF. The CDR3 DNA follows: TGTGCCATCAGTGAGTCGAGGGGGGGGGCGAACAACTATGGCTACACCTTC.

The rearrangement uses TRBV6-1 and TRBJ2-7; a possible D gene is TRBD1 (6 bases). Trimming cost V 3 bases and J 3 bases, with 9 bases left between them. The CDR3 consists of 13 residues. Germline loops: CDR1 MNHNS, CDR2 SASEGT. The CDR3 DNA sequence: TGTGCCAGCAGTGAGGACAGCTACTACGAGCAGTACTTC. Its translation: CASSEDSYYEQYF.

The chain recombines TRBV28 with TRBJ2-5; 11 bases match TRBD1. V shed 2 bases, J shed 5 bases, and the junction held 4 bases outside the gene matches. Germline V gene sequence: CDR1 MDHEN, CDR2 SYDVKM. The CDR3 consists of 15 residues. CDR3 in amino acids: CASSLGGTGGETQYF. CDR3 sequence (DNA): TGTGCCAGCAGTTTAGGAGGGACAGGGGGTGAGACCCAGTACTTC. The full variable domain, rest sourced from reference TRBV28 and TRBJ2-5, is DVKVTQSSRYLVKRTGEKVFLECVQDMDHENMFWYRQDPGLGLRLIYFSYDVKMKEKGDIPEGYSVSREKKERFSLILESASTNQTSMYLCASSLGGTGGETQYFGPGTRLLVL.

The gene calls are TRBV5-6 and TRBJ2-1, with 7 bases identical to TRBD1. Trimming at V came to 4 bases and at J to 4 bases, leaving 14 bases not matched to a gene. Germline V gene sequence: CDR1 SGHDT, CDR2 YYEEEE. This CDR3 is 17 amino acids long. The DNA of the CDR3 is TGTGCCAGCAGCATCCTGACAGGGCACGGGAAATACAATGAGCAGTTCTTC. This encodes CASSILTGHGKYNEQFF. The whole variable domain, filled in from reference TRBV5-6 and TRBJ2-1, reads DAGVTQSPTHLIKTRGQQVTLRCSPKSGHDTVSWYQQALGQGPQFIFQYYEEEERQRGNFPDRFSGHQFPNYSSELNVNALLLGDSALYLCASSILTGHGKYNEQFFGPGTRLTVL.

V is TRBV5-1 and J is TRBJ2-7, with D tentatively TRBD2 (5 bases). This CDR3 has 15 amino acids. Germline CDR1 is SGHRS and CDR2 is YFSETQ. Trimming shortened V by 0 bases and J by 1 base, and 11 bases separated the two germline ends. CDR3 sequence reads: CASSLAEGGSYEQYF. In nucleotides, the CDR3 is TGCGCCAGCAGCTTGGCCGAGGGCGGTTCCTACGAGCAGTACTTC. The full variable domain, in which reference TRBV5-1 and TRBJ2-7 provide the parts outside the CDR3, is KAGVTQTPRYLIKTRGQQVTLSCSPISGHRSVSWYQQTPGQGLQFLFEYFSETQRNKGNFPGRFSGRQFSNSRSEMNVSTLELGDSALYLCASSLAEGGSYEQYFGPGTRLTVT.